This T cell receptor beta chain derives from a study of OX40 agonist ivuxolimab in advanced cancers. The germline V gene encodes CDR1 LNHNV and CDR2 YYDKDF (reference sequence). The CDR3 runs to 16 residues. The germline V and J ends were trimmed by 1 base and 0 bases, with 10 bases remaining between them. Data came from immunoSEQ multiplex PCR; TCRdb stores just in-frame clones and leaves some out. The data hold around 60,000 clones, with 87% observed a single time. This specimen was CD4+ or CD8+ T cells sorted from blood, taken in a trial of the OX40 agonist ivuxolimab. The TCR sequence derives from an adult with an advanced solid tumor such as melanoma, head and neck, liver or kidney cancer. The chain couples TRBV15 to TRBJ1-5; D unresolved. DNA for the CDR3: TGTGCCACCAGCAGAGGTGGGATCCATAGCAATCAGCCCCAGCATTTT. This gives the protein CATSRGGIHSNQPQHF.